This T cell receptor (beta chain) was sequenced during a study of a mutant IDH1 vaccine in newly diagnosed glioma. Background on the study: Patients received vaccination from 4-6 weeks after radiotherapy alone, or with temozolomide cycles. V12 fell at week 35 and V13, the study end, at week 47. Antecedent treatment encompassed radiotherapy, temozolomide, or their combination; the majority received both.

As for this clone: Antigen: not known.

Time point described: week 47, end of study. Vaccinated patients received 300 ug of mutant IDH1 20-mer peptide per dose, with topical imiquimod. V shed 6 bases and J 4 bases; nucleotides not matched to a gene: 7. The CDR3 runs to 14 residues. Germline-derived CDR1 and CDR2 are MDHEN and SYDVKM. The protocol was immunoSEQ multiplex PCR, while the TCRdb copy is restricted to in-frame clones and leaves out a portion. The profile shows approximately 50,000 clones, roughly four fifths of them singletons. Specimen: PBMCs, collected from a glioma patient whose treatment included an IDH1 peptide vaccine. This chain connects TRBV28 to TRBJ2-7; 9 positions agree with TRBD1. The origin of this receptor is a woman between 50 and 59 years old with glioma. CDR3 region: CASRPYRGRYEQYF. The CDR3 DNA reads as TGTGCCAGCAGGCCCTACAGGGGGCGATACGAGCAGTACTTC.